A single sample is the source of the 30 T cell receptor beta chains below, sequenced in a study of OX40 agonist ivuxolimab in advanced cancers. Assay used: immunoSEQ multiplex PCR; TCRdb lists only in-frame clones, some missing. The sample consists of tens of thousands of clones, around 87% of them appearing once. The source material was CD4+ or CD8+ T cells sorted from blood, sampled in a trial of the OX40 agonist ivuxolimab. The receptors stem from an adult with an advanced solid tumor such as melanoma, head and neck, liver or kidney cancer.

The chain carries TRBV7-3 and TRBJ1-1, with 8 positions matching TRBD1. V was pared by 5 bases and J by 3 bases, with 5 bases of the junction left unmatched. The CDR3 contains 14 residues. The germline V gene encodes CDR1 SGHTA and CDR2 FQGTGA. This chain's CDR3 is CASSNAGGYTEAFF. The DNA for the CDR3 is TGTGCCAGCAGCAACGCAGGGGGCTACACTGAAGCTTTCTTT.

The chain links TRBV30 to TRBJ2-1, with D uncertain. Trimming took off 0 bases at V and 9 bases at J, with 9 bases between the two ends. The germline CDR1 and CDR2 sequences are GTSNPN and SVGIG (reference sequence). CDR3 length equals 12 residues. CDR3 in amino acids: CAWSVGLGEQFF. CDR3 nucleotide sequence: TGTGCCTGGAGTGTAGGGTTGGGTGAGCAGTTCTTC.

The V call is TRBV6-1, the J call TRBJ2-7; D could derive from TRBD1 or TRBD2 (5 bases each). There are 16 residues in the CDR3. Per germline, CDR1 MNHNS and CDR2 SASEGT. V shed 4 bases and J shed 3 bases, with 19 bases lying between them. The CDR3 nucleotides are TGTGCCAGCAGTGTAACGGGGCCCATCCTTAGCTACGAGCAGTACTTC. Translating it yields CASSVTGPILSYEQYF.

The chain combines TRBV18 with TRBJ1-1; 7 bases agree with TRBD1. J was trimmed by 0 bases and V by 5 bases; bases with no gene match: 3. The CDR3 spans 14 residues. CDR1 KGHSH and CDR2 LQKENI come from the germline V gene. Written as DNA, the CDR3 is TGTGCCAGCTCAGCCGGACAGGTGAACACTGAAGCTTTCTTT. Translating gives CASSAGQVNTEAFF.

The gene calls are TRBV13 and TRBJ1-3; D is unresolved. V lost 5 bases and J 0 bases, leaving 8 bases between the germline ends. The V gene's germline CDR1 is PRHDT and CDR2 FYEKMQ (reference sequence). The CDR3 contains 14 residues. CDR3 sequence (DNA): TGTGCCAGCAGCCGAGACTCCTCTGGAAACACCATATATTTT. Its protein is CASSRDSSGNTIYF.

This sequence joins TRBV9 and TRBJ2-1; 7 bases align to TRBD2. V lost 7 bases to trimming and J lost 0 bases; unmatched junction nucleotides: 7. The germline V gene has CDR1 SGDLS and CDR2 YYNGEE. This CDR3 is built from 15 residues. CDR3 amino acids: CASGSGPNSYNEQFF. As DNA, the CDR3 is TGTGCCAGCGGTAGCGGGCCAAACTCCTACAATGAGCAGTTCTTC.

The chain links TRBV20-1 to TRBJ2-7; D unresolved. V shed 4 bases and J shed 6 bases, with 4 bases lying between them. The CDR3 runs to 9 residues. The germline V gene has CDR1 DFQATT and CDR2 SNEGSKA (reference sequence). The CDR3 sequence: CSANFEQYF. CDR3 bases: TGCAGTGCTAATTTCGAGCAGTACTTC.

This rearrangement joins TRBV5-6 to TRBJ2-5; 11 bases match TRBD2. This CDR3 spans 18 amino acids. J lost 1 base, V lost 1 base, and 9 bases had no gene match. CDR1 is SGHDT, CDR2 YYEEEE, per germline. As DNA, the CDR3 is TGTGCCAGCAGCTTGTTAGTAGCGGGAGGGCCCCTCCAAGAGACCCAGTACTTC. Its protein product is CASSLLVAGGPLQETQYF.

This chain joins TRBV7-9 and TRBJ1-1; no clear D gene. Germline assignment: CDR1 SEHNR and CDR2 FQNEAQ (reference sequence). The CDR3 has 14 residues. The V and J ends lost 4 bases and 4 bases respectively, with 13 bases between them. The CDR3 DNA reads TGTGCCAGCAGCTCGGGCCAGAGTTCCACTGAAGCTTTCTTT. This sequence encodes CASSSGQSSTEAFF. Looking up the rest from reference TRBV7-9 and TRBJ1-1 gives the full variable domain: DTGVSQNPRHKITKRGQNVTFRCDPISEHNRLYWYRQTLGQGPEFLTYFQNEAQLEKSRLLSDRFSAERPKGSFSTLEIQRTEQGDSAMYLCASSSGQSSTEAFFGQGTRLTVV.

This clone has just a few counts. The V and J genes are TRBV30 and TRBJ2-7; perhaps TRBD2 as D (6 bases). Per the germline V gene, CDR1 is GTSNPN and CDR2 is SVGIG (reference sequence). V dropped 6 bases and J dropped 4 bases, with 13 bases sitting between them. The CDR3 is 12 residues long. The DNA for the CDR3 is TGTGCCTGCCACCCCGGGGGATACGAGCAGTACTTC. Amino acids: CACHPGGYEQYF.

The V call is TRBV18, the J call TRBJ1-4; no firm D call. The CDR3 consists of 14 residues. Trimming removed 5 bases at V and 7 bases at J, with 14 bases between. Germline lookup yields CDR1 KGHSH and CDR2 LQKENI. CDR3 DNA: TGTGCCAGCTCAACGCCGGACCTCGGTGAAAAACTGTTTTTT. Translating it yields CASSTPDLGEKLFF.

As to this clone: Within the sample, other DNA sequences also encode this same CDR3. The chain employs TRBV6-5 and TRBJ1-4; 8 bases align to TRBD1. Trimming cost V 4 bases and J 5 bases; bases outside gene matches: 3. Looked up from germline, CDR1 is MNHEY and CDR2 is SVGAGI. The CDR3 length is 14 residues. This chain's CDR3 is CASSSTGGNEKLFF. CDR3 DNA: TGTGCCAGCAGTTCAACAGGGGGAAATGAAAAACTGTTTTTT.

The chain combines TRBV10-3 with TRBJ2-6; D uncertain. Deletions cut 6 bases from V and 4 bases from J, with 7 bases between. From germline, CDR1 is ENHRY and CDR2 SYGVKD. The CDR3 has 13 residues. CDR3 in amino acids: CAISDVGANVLTF. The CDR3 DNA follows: TGTGCCATCAGCGACGTCGGGGCCAACGTCCTGACTTTC.

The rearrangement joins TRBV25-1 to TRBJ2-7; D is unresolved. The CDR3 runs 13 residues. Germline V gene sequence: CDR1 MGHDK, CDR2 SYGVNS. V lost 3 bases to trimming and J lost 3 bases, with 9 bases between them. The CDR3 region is CASSDHTRYEQYF. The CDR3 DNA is TGTGCCAGCAGTGACCATACCCGCTACGAGCAGTACTTC.

The CDR3: CASSPQRGGFSYNEQFF. CDR3 DNA sequence: TGTGCCAGCAGTCCCCAGCGGGGGGGCTTCTCATACAATGAGCAGTTCTTC. This chain connects TRBV27 to TRBJ2-1; 10 nucleotides line up with TRBD2. Germline V gene data show CDR1 as MNHEY and CDR2 as SMNVEV (reference sequence). V shed 5 bases, J shed 4 bases, and the junction held 11 bases outside the gene matches. This CDR3 region has 17 residues.

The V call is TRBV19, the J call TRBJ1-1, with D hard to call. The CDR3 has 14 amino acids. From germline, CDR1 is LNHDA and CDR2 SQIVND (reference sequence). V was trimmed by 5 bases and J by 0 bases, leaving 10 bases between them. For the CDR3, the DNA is TGTGCCAGTAGTCAGCCTTTCATGAACACTGAAGCTTTCTTT. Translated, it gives CASSQPFMNTEAFF.

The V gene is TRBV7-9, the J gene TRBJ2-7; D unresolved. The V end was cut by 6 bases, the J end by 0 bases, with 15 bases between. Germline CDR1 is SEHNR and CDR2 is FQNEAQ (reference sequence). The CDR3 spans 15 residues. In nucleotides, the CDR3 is TGTGCCAGCAGTACCTCGGTGTGGACCTCCTACGAGCAGTACTTC. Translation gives CASSTSVWTSYEQYF.

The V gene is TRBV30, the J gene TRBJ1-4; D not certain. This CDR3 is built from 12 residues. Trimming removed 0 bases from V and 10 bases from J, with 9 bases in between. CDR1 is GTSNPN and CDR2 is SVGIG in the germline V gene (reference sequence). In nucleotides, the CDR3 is TGTGCCTGGAGTGTGCAGGTCGGAAAACTGTTTTTT. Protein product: CAWSVQVGKLFF.

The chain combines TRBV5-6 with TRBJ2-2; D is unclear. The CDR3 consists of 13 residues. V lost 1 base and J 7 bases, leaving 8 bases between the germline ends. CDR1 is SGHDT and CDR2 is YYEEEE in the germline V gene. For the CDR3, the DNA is TGTGCCAGCAGCTTGTTAAGGATCGGGGAGCTGTTTTTT. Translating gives CASSLLRIGELFF.

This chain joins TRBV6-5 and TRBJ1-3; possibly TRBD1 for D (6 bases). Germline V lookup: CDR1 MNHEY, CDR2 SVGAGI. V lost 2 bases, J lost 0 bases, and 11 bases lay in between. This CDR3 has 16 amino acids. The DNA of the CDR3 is TGTGCCAGCAGTTACCAGGGGCCGAGCTCTGGAAACACCATATATTTT. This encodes CASSYQGPSSGNTIYF.

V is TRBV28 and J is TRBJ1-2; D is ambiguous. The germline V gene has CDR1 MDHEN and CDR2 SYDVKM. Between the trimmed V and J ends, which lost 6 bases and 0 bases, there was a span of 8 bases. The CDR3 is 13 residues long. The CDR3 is CASSPIANYGYTF. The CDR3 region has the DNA TGTGCCAGCAGCCCAATCGCTAACTATGGCTACACCTTC.

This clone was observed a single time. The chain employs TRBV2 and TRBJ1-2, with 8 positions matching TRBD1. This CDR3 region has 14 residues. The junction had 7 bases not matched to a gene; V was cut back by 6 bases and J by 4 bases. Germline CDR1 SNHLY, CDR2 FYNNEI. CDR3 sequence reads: CASRTGAASYGYTF. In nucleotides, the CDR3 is TGTGCCAGCAGGACAGGGGCCGCGAGCTATGGCTACACCTTC.

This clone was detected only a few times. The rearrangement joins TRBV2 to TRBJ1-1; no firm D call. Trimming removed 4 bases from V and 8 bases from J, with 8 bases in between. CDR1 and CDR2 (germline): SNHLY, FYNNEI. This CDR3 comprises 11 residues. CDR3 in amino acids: CASSGTLEAFF. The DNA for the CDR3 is TGTGCCAGCAGTGGGACGCTAGAAGCTTTCTTT. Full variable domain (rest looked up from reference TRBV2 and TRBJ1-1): EPEVTQTPSHQVTQMGQEVILRCVPISNHLYFYWYRQILGQKVEFLVSFYNNEISEKSEIFDDQFSVERPDGSNFTLKIRSTKLEDSAMYFCASSGTLEAFFGQGTRLTVV.

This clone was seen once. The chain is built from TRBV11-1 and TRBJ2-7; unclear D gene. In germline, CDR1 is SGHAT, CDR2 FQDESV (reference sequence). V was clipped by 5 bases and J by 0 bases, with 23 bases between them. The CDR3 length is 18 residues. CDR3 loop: CASSPRFKIDGISYEQYF. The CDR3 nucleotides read TGTGCCAGCAGCCCGAGATTCAAGATTGATGGGATCTCCTACGAGCAGTACTTC.

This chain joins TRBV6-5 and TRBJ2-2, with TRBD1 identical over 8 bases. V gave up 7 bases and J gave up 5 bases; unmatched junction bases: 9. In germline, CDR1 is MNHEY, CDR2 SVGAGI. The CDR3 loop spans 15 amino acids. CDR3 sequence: CASTLQGAWTGELFF. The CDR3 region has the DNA TGTGCCAGCACCCTTCAGGGGGCTTGGACCGGGGAGCTGTTTTTT.

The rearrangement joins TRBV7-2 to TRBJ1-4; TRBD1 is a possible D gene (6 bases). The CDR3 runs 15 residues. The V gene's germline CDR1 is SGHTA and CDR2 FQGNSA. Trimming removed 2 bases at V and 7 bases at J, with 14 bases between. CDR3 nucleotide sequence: TGTGCCAGCAGCTTATTGGGTATAGGGGGTGAAAAACTGTTTTTT. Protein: CASSLLGIGGEKLFF.

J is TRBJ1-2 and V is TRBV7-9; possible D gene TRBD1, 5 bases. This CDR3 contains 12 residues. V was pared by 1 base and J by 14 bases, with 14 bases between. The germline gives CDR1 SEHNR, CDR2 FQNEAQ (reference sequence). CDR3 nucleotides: TGTGCCAGCAGCTTAGTCGGGCAGGGATGGACCTTC. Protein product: CASSLVGQGWTF.

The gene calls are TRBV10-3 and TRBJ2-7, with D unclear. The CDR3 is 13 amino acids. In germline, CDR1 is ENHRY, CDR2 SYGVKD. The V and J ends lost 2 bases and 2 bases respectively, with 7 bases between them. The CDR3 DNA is TGTGCCATCAGTGAGATAGGTCCCTACGAGCAGTACTTC. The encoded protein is CAISEIGPYEQYF.

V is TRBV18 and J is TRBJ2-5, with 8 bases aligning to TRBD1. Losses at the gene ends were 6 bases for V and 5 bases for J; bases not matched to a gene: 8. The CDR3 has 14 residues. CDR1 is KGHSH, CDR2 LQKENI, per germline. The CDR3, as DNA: TGTGCCAGCTCGCCGGACAGGGTGGGCGAGACCCAGTACTTC. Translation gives CASSPDRVGETQYF.

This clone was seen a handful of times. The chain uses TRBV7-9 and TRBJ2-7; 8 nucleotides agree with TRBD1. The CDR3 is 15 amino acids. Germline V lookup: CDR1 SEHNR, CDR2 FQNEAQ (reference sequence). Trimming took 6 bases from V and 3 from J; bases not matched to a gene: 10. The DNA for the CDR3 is TGTGCCAGCAGTGCTGCCGGGACAGGACGCTACGAGCAGTACGTC. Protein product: CASSAAGTGRYEQYV.